This T cell receptor (beta chain) was obtained from a study of vaccination and CD4 T cells after COVID-19. About the study: Four females and six males made up the convalescents, two of whom were Hispanic.

This clonotype has only a few counts. No antigen is known for it. CDR3 length: 13 residues. The germline gives CDR1 LNHDA, CDR2 SQIVND (reference sequence). Trimming stripped 7 bases from V and 5 bases from J, with 14 bases between. Stated treatment: approximately nine-day PBMC culture with coronavirus spike peptide pools or control peptides (ViraFEST assay). Once obtained from cultured CD4+ T cells, the DNA was sequenced using the Oncomine TCR Beta short-read assay. TCRdb re-derived calls from the PCR reads in MiXCR, one entry per CDR3 protein. The repertoire holds about 21,000 distinct CDR3 sequences, with less than 75% as singletons.

Sequencing used CD4+ T cells from blood, cultured in vitro. The TCR sequence derives from a human donor who had recovered from COVID-19. V is TRBV19 and J is TRBJ1-1; D possibly corresponds to TRBD1 (6 bases). The CDR3 loop is CASKGGVLTEAFF. For the CDR3, the DNA is TGTGCCAGTAAAGGGGGAGTTTTGACTGAAGCTTTCTTT.